Listed below are T cell receptor beta chains from one sample, sequenced in a study of blood T cell repertoires in COVID-19. The data were produced by immunoSEQ multiplex PCR, yet TCRdb's version contains in-frame clones alone and is incomplete. The sample consists of 50,000 to 70,000 clones, 80% to 95% of them appearing once. The sequenced material came from peripheral blood. Receptor source: a human donor with active COVID-19. The donor label of this sample is uncertain. Each CDR3 is given with its conserved first and last residue. Each record gives: clone size, V gene, D gene, J gene, CDR3 protein, CDR3 DNA. A D gene is named only where the DNA matches it firmly. A clone size is listed for some rows: how often the clone was seen (once, few, many), or a class if it is expanded.

clone_size: .; v_call: TRBV5-1; d_call: TRBD1; j_call: TRBJ1-3; cdr3_aa: CASSFQGASGNTIYF; cdr3_nt: TGCGCCAGCAGCTTCCAGGGGGCTTCTGGAAACACCATATATTTT
clone_size: once; v_call: TRBV19; d_call: .; j_call: TRBJ1-5; cdr3_aa: CASSIEDSHSNQPQHF; cdr3_nt: TGTGCCAGTAGTATAGAGGACAGTCATAGCAATCAGCCCCAGCATTTT
clone_size: .; v_call: TRBV28; d_call: .; j_call: TRBJ1-2; cdr3_aa: CASSEGGFGYGYTF; cdr3_nt: TGTGCCAGCAGTGAAGGGGGTTTCGGCTATGGCTACACCTTC
clone_size: .; v_call: TRBV14; d_call: .; j_call: TRBJ2-2; cdr3_aa: CASSQAPASEWSAGELFF; cdr3_nt: TGTGCCAGCAGCCAAGCCCCCGCTTCGGAGTGGTCGGCCGGGGAGCTGTTTTTT
clone_size: .; v_call: TRBV7-3; d_call: TRBD1; j_call: TRBJ2-3; cdr3_aa: CASSTGTGTDTQYF; cdr3_nt: TGTGCCAGCAGCACCGGGACAGGCACAGATACGCAGTATTTT
clone_size: .; v_call: TRBV28; d_call: TRBD2; j_call: TRBJ2-7; cdr3_aa: CASNLGLAGREGEQYF; cdr3_nt: TGTGCCAGCAATTTAGGACTAGCGGGCAGGGAGGGCGAGCAGTACTTC
clone_size: few; v_call: TRBV3-1/TRBV3-2; d_call: .; j_call: TRBJ1-5; cdr3_aa: CASSQGAFPNQPQHF; cdr3_nt: TGTGCCAGCAGTCAAGGGGCGTTCCCTAATCAGCCCCAGCATTTT
clone_size: .; v_call: TRBV6-5; d_call: .; j_call: TRBJ1-2; cdr3_aa: CASSFGWQGGYTF; cdr3_nt: TGTGCCAGCAGTTTCGGATGGCAGGGAGGCTACACCTTC
clone_size: .; v_call: TRBV30; d_call: .; j_call: TRBJ1-6; cdr3_aa: CAWTPGGGSNSPLHF; cdr3_nt: TGTGCCTGGACCCCCGGGGGGGGCTCAAATTCACCCCTCCACTTT
clone_size: .; v_call: TRBV5-1; d_call: .; j_call: TRBJ2-4; cdr3_aa: CASSSLPRQVLAKNIQYF; cdr3_nt: TGCGCCAGCAGCTCTCTACCCAGACAGGTTCTAGCCAAAAACATTCAGTACTTC
clone_size: .; v_call: TRBV4-3; d_call: .; j_call: TRBJ2-4; cdr3_aa: CASSQDRGSKNIQYF; cdr3_nt: TGCGCCAGCAGCCAAGATCGGGGGTCCAAAAACATTCAGTACTTC
clone_size: .; v_call: TRBV13; d_call: .; j_call: TRBJ2-2; cdr3_aa: CASSLYGQTSTGELFF; cdr3_nt: TGTGCCAGCAGCTTGTACGGACAGACAAGCACCGGGGAGCTGTTTTTT
clone_size: .; v_call: TRBV9; d_call: .; j_call: TRBJ1-1; cdr3_aa: CASSVTGNTEAFF; cdr3_nt: TGTGCCAGCAGCGTCACGGGGAACACTGAAGCTTTCTTT
clone_size: .; v_call: TRBV18; d_call: .; j_call: TRBJ1-5; cdr3_aa: CASSPSLNQPQHF; cdr3_nt: TGTGCCAGCTCACCGAGCCTTAATCAGCCCCAGCATTTT
clone_size: .; v_call: TRBV19; d_call: TRBD1; j_call: TRBJ2-7; cdr3_aa: CASSIRGQGAEQYF; cdr3_nt: TGTGCCAGTAGTATCAGGGGCCAGGGGGCCGAGCAGTACTTC
clone_size: .; v_call: TRBV19; d_call: TRBD1; j_call: TRBJ1-2; cdr3_aa: CSSLGQDNYGYTF; cdr3_nt: TGTTCCTCCCTTGGACAGGATAACTATGGCTACACCTTC
clone_size: few; v_call: TRBV5-5; d_call: TRBD1; j_call: TRBJ1-5; cdr3_aa: CASSTQQGDQPQHF; cdr3_nt: TGTGCCAGCAGCACCCAACAGGGGGATCAGCCCCAGCATTTT
clone_size: .; v_call: TRBV12-3/TRBV12-4; d_call: TRBD1; j_call: TRBJ2-7; cdr3_aa: CASSGTAYEQYF; cdr3_nt: TGTGCCAGCAGCGGGACAGCTTACGAGCAGTACTTC
clone_size: .; v_call: TRBV27; d_call: TRBD2; j_call: TRBJ2-3; cdr3_aa: CASRMGTSATDTQYF; cdr3_nt: TGTGCCAGCAGGATGGGGACTAGCGCCACAGATACGCAGTATTTT
clone_size: .; v_call: TRBV3-1/TRBV3-2; d_call: TRBD1; j_call: TRBJ2-4; cdr3_aa: CASSETTGDKNIQYF; cdr3_nt: TGTGCCAGCAGCGAAACGACAGGGGACAAAAACATTCAGTACTTC
clone_size: .; v_call: TRBV11-1; d_call: .; j_call: TRBJ2-7; cdr3_aa: CASSLGDTNYEQYF; cdr3_nt: TGTGCCAGCAGCTTAGGGGACACCAACTACGAGCAGTACTTC
clone_size: .; v_call: TRBV11-2; d_call: .; j_call: TRBJ1-2; cdr3_aa: CASSPRTGDGYTF; cdr3_nt: TGTGCCAGCAGCCCCCGTACGGGGGATGGCTACACCTTC
clone_size: .; v_call: TRBV7-9; d_call: .; j_call: TRBJ1-6; cdr3_aa: CASSLGEGGTYNSPLHF; cdr3_nt: TGTGCCAGCAGCTTAGGGGAGGGAGGGACTTATAATTCACCCCTCCACTTT
clone_size: .; v_call: TRBV11-2; d_call: TRBD2; j_call: TRBJ2-7; cdr3_aa: CASSLPKRTSGRSNEQYF; cdr3_nt: TGTGCCAGCAGCCTACCGAAGCGGACTAGCGGGAGGAGCAACGAGCAGTACTTC